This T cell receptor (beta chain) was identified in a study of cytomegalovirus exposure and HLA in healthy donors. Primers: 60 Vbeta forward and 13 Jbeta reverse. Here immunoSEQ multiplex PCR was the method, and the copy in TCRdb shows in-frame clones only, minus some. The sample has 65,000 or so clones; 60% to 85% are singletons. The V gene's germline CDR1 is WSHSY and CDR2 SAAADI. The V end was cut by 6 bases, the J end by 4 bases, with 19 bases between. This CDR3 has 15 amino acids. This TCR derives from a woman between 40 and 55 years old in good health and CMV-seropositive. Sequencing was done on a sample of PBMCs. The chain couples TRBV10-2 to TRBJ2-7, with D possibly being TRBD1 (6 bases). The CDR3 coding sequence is TGCGCCAGCAGGGCCGGGACAACTGGCGCGTACGAGCAGTACTTC. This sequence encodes CASRAGTTGAYEQYF.